This TCR beta chain is drawn from a study of CD8 T cells in ankylosing spondylitis. Study results and caveats: The clones that were linked to disease were reported to be significantly enriched in matched synovial fluid samples from ankylosing spondylitis patients. As for the disease-linked clones, they showed a CD8+ phenotype and occurred at relatively low frequencies in peripheral blood. Earlier studies detected some motif variants in reactive arthritis synovial fluid and blood.

For TCR beta, libraries came from quantitative 5'-RACE with molecular barcodes. TCRdb reprocessed the 5' RACE reads via MiXCR and lists one record per CDR3 protein. The sample carries around 180,000 distinct CDR3 sequences, 10% to 15% recorded once. This clonotype appeared many times. The target antigen is unknown. V was shortened by 6 bases and J by 7 bases, with 16 bases between the two germline ends. Per germline, CDR1 MNHNS and CDR2 SASEGT. CDR3 length equals 13 residues. The sequenced material came from blood, either unsorted or a sorted T cell fraction (not recorded which). The TCR originated in a female donor with ankylosing spondylitis or in good health (not recorded which). This chain links TRBV6-1 with TRBJ2-7, with D hard to call. The CDR3, as DNA: TGTGCCAGCAGCCGCGTGGGGAATTGGGAGCAGTACTTC. Translation: CASSRVGNWEQYF.